The present TCR beta chain was sequenced within a study of T cell repertoires in ileal Crohn's disease. Whole-study context: Median disease duration was approximately eight years; 35% to 45% smoked at surgery.

Germline CDR1 reads MNHEY; CDR2 reads SMNVEV (reference sequence). V was trimmed by 1 base and J by 5 bases, leaving 11 bases between them. This CDR3 is 15 amino acids long. Roughly 470 nanograms of biopsy DNA per sample underwent TCRB immunosequencing. The table came from immunoSEQ multiplex PCR; TCRdb's copy has only in-frame clones and leaves some out. The sample carries 5,400 or so clones, approximately 85% recorded once. On this clone itself: What it binds is not known.

Study conclusions and caveats: All patients with clonality above 26.8% had endoscopic recurrence.

Sequencing was carried out using ileal tissue. The sequence was obtained from an adult with Crohn's disease. This sequence joins TRBV27 and TRBJ2-2; D remains unclear. CDR3 DNA sequence: TGTGCCAGCAGTTTATTACTCGACGGTACCGGGGAGCTGTTTTTT. It codes for CASSLLLDGTGELFF.